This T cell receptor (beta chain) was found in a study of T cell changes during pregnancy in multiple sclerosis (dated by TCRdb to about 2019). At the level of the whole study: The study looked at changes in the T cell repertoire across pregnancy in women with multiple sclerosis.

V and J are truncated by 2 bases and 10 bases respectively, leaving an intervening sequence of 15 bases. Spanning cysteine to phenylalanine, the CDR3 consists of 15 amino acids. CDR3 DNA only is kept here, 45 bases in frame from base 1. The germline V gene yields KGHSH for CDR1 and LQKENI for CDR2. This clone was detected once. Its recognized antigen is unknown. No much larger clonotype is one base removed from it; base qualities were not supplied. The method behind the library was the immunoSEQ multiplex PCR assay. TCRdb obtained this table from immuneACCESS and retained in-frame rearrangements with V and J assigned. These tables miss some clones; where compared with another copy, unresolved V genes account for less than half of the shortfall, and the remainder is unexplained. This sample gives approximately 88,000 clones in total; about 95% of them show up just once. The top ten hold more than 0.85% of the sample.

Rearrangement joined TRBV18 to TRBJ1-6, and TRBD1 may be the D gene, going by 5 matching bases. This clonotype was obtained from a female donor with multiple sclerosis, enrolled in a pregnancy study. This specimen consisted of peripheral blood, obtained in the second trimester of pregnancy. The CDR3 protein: CASSPVLSTGSPLHF. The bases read TGTGCCAGCTCACCAGTTCTTTCCACAGGATCACCCCTCCACTTT.